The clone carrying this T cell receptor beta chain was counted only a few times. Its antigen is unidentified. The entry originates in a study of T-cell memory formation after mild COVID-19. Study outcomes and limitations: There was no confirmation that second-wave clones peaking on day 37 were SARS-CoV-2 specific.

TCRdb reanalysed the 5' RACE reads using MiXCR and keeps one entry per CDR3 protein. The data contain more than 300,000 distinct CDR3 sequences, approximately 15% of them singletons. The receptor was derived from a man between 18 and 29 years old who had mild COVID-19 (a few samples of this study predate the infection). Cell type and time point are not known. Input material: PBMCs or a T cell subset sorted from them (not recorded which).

Here the CDR3 reads CASSVGSLRALYEQYF. The CDR3 coding sequence is TGTGCCAGCAGCGTAGGATCGTTACGGGCCCTTTACGAGCAGTACTTC. This chain links TRBV9 with TRBJ2-7; D is undetermined. From germline, CDR1 is SGDLS and CDR2 YYNGEE. V was clipped by 0 bases and J by 4 bases, with 17 bases between them. This CDR3 region has 16 residues.